The clone carrying this TCR beta chain was observed a few times. This sample was included in a study of blood T cell repertoires in COVID-19. In the original workflow: Amplifying reference gene primers gave estimates of nucleated cell counts. Method: immunoSEQ multiplex PCR; TCRdb's copy keeps in-frame clones and lacks some. The V and J calls and clone size were taken over from that table, and D and trimming were inferred from the DNA. This table holds about 64,000 clones, 80% to 90% found once. The CDR3 runs to 14 residues. Germline CDR1 and CDR2: ENHRY and SYGVKD. With 0 bases removed from V and 2 bases from J, the gap between germline ends came to 5 bases.

The gene calls are TRBV10-3 and TRBJ1-3; D not resolved. The source material was peripheral blood. The clonotype originates from a man in his forties with acute or convalescent COVID-19. The CDR3 DNA reads TGTGCCATCAGTGAGTCGACAACTGGAAACACCATATATTTT. This sequence encodes CAISESTTGNTIYF.